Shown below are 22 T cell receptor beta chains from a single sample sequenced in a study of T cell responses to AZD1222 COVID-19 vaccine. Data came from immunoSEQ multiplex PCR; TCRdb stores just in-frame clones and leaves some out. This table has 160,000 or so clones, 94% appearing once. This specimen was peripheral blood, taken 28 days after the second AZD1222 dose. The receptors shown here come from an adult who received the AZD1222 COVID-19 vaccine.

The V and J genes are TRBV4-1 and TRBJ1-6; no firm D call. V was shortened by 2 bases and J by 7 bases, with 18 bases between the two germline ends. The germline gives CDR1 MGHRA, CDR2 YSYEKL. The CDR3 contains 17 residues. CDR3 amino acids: CASSQPARGVGNSPLHF. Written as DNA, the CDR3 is TGCGCCAGCAGCCAACCCGCCCGGGGAGTGGGGAATTCACCCCTCCACTTT.

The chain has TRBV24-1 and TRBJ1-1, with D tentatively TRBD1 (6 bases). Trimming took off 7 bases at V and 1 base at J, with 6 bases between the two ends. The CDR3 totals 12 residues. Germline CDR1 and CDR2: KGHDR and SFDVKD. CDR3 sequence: CATRGANTEAFF. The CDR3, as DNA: TGTGCCACCAGGGGGGCGAACACTGAAGCTTTCTTT.

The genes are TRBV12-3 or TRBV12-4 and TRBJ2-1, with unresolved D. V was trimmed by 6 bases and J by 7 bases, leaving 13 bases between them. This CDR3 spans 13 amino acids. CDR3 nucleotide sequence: TGTGCCAGCAGCCCCCTGGGGTATAATGAGCAGTTCTTC. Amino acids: CASSPLGYNEQFF.

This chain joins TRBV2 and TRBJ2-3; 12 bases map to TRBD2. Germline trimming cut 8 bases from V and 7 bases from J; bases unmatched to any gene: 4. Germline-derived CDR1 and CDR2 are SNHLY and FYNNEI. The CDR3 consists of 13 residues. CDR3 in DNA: TGTGCCAGCGGACTAGCGGGAACGTATACGCAGTATTTT. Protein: CASGLAGTYTQYF.

CDR3: CASRRGGDGTEAFF. The CDR3 DNA is TGTGCCAGCCGGCGCGGGGGGGATGGCACTGAAGCTTTCTTT. V and J are TRBV27 and TRBJ1-1, with a weak D call TRBD1 (5 bases). V was clipped by 8 bases and J by 4 bases, with 17 bases between them. This CDR3 region has 14 residues. The V gene's germline CDR1 is MNHEY and CDR2 SMNVEV (reference sequence).

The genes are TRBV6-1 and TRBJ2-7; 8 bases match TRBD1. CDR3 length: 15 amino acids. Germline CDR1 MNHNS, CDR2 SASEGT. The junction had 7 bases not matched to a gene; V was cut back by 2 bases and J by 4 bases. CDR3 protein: CASSENRGALYEQYF. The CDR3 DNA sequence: TGTGCCAGCAGTGAAAACAGGGGGGCCCTATACGAGCAGTACTTC.

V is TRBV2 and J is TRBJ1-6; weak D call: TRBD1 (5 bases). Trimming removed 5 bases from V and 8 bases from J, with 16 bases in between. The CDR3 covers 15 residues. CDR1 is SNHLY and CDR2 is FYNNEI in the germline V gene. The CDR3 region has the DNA TGTGCCAGCAGTCAGGGCCCCAATGCCGATTCACCCCTCCACTTT. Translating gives CASSQGPNADSPLHF.

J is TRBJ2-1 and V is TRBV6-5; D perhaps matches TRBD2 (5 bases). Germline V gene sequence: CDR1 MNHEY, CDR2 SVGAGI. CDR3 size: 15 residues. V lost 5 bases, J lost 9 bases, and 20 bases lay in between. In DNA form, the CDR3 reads TGTGCCAGCAGTAGTTACCGGGATTTCGAGGGTGAGCAGTTCTTC. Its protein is CASSSYRDFEGEQFF.

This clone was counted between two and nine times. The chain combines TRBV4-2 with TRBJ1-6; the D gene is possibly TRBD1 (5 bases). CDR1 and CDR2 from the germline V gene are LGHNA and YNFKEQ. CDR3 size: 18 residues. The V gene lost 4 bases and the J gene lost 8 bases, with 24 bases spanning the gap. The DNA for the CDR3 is TGTGCCAGCAGCCCGAGACTGGGGAGGGGTTCAACTGATTCACCCCTCCACTTT. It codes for CASSPRLGRGSTDSPLHF.

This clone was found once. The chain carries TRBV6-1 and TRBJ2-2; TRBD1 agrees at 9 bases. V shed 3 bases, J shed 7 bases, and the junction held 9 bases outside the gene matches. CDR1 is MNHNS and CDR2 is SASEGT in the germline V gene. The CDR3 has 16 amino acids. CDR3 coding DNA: TGTGCCAGCAGTGACCAAGGACAGGGGTATGGCGGGGAGCTGTTTTTT. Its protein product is CASSDQGQGYGGELFF.

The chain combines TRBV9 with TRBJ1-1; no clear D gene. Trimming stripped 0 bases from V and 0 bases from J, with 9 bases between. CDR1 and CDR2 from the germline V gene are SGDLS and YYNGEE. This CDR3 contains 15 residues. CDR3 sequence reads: CASSVVEGLNTEAFF. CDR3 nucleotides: TGTGCCAGCAGCGTAGTCGAGGGCTTGAACACTGAAGCTTTCTTT.

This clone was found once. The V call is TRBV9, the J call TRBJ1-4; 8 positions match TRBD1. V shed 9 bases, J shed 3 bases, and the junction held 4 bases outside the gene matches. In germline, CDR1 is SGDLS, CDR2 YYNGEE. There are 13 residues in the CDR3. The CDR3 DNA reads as TGTGCCAACCAGGACAGGGCTAATGAAAAACTGTTTTTT. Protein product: CANQDRANEKLFF.

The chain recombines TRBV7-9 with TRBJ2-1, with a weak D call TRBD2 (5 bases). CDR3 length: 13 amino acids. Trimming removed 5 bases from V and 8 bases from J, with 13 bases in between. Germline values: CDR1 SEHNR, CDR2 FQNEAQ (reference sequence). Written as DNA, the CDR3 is TGTGCCAGCAGCCCCCCTAGCTTCCATGAGCAGTTCTTC. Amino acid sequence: CASSPPSFHEQFF. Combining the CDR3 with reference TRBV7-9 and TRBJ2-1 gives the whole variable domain DTGVSQNPRHKITKRGQNVTFRCDPISEHNRLYWYRQTLGQGPEFLTYFQNEAQLEKSRLLSDRFSAERPKGSFSTLEIQRTEQGDSAMYLCASSPPSFHEQFFGPGTRLTVL.

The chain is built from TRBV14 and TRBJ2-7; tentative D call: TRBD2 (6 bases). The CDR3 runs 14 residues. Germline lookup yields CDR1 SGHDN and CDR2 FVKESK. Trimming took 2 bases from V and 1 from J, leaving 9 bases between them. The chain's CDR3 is CASSQTGLSYEQYF. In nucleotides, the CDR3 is TGTGCCAGCAGCCAAACGGGACTTTCCTACGAGCAGTACTTC.

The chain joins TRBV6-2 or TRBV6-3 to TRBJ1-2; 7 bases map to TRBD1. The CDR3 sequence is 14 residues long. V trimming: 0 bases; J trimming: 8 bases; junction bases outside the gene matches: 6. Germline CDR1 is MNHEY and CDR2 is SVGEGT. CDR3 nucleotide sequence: TGTGCCAGCAGTTACTCGGAGGGGGCGAGCGGCTACACCTTC. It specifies CASSYSEGASGYTF.

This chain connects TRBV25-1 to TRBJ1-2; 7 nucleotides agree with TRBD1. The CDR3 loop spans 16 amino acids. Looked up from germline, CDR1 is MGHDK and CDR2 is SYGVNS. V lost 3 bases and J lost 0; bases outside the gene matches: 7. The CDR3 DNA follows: TGTGCCAGCAGTGACAAGGACAGGCGAGCTAACTATGGCTACACCTTC. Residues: CASSDKDRRANYGYTF.

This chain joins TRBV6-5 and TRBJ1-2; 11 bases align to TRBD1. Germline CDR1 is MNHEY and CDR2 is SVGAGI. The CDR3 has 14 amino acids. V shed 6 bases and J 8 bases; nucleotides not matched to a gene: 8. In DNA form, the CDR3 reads TGTGCCAGCAGATTCGGACAGGGGGCGCGGGGCTACACCTTC. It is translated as CASRFGQGARGYTF.

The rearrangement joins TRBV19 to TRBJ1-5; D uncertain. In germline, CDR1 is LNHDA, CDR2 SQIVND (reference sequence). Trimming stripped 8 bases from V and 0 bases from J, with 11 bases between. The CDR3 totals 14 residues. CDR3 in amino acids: CASGRRDSNQPQHF. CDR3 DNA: TGTGCCAGTGGGCGGAGAGATAGCAATCAGCCCCAGCATTTT.

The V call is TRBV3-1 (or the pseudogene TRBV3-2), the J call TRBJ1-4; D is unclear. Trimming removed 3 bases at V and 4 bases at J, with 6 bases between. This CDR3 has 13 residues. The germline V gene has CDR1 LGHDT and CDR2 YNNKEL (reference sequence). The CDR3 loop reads CASSQGSNEKLFF. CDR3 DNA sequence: TGTGCCAGCAGCCAGGGGAGTAATGAAAAACTGTTTTTT.

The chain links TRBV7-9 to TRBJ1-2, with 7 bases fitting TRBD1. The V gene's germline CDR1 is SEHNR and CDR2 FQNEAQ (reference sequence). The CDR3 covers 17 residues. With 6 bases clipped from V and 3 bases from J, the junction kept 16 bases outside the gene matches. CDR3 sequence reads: CASSPRTGPGGYYGYTF. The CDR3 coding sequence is TGTGCCAGCAGTCCACGGACAGGCCCCGGGGGATACTATGGCTACACCTTC.

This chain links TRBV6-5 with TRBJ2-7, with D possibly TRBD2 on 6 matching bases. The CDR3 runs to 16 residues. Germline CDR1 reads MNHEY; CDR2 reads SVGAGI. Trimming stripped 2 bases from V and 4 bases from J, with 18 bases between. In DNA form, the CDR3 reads TGTGCCAGCAGTTACGGGGGGTCGGGAAGGAGTTACGAGCAGTACTTC. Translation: CASSYGGSGRSYEQYF.

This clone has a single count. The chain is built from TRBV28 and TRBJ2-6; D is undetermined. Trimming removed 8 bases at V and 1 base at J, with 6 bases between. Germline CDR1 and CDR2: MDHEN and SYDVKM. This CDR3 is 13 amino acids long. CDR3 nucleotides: TGTGCCAGCCTAGAATCTGGGGCCAACGTCCTGACTTTC. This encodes CASLESGANVLTF.